This entry features one T cell receptor (beta chain) sequence. Antigen specificity is unknown. The CDR3 runs to 16 residues. CDR1 and CDR2 from the germline V gene are SEHNR and FQNEAQ (reference sequence). With 5 bases clipped from V and 1 base from J, the junction kept 9 bases outside the gene matches. The record originates from a study of cytomegalovirus exposure and HLA in healthy donors. Both 60 Vbeta primers and 13 Jbeta primers went into the PCR. Produced via immunoSEQ multiplex PCR; TCRdb's table is partial and in-frame only. The sample contains some 160,000 clones, approximately 80% of which appear only once. Study results and limitations: The authors listed 150 or so TCR beta chains as cytomegalovirus-associated.

Everyone who donated was a healthy bone marrow donor. The TCR comes from a male donor in good health and CMV-seropositive. This chain joins TRBV7-9 and TRBJ2-5, with 8 bases fitting TRBD2. Sequenced material: PBMCs. The CDR3 reads CASSAPRREVQETQYF. The CDR3 DNA is TGTGCCAGCAGCGCCCCCAGGCGGGAGGTCCAAGAGACCCAGTACTTC. The variable domain in full, completed from reference TRBV7-9 and TRBJ2-5, reads DTGVSQNPRHKITKRGQNVTFRCDPISEHNRLYWYRQTLGQGPEFLTYFQNEAQLEKSRLLSDRFSAERPKGSFSTLEIQRTEQGDSAMYLCASSAPRREVQETQYFGPGTRLLVL.